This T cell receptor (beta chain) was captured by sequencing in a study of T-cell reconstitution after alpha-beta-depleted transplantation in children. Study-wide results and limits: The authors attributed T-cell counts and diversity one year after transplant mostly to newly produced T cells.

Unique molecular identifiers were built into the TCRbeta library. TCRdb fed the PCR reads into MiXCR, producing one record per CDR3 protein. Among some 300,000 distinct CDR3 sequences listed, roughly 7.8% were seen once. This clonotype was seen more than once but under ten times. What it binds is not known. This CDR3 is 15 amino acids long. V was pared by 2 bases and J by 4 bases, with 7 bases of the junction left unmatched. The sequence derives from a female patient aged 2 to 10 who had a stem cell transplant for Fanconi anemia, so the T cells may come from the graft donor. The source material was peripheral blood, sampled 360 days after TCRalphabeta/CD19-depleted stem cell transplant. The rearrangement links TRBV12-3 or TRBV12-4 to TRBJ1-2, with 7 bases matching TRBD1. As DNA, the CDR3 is TGTGCCAGCAGTTTAAATGGGGGGACAGTCTATGGCTACACCTTC. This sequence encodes CASSLNGGTVYGYTF.